The 21 T cell receptor beta chains in this list originate from one sample, sequenced in a study of tumor T cells in aggressive B-cell lymphoma. Sequenced by immunoSEQ multiplex PCR; TCRdb stores in-frame clones only, minus some. The data contain 5,100 or so clones, roughly 90% of them singletons. The sequenced sample consisted of tumor tissue. These receptors came from an adult with diffuse large B cell lymphoma.

The chain employs TRBV6-5 and TRBJ2-7; 7 nucleotides align to TRBD1. Germline loops: CDR1 MNHEY, CDR2 SVGAGI. The CDR3 is 12 amino acids. The V gene end was trimmed by 6 bases and the J gene end by 2 bases; junction bases not matched to a gene: 1. As DNA, the CDR3 is TGTGCCAGCAGAGGGACAGCCTACGAGCAGTACTTC. This gives the protein CASRGTAYEQYF.

The chain is built from TRBV11-2 and TRBJ1-1, with 7 positions matching TRBD1. CDR3 size: 15 residues. The ends lost 2 bases at V and 0 bases at J; junction bases unmatched: 3. The germline V gene has CDR1 SGHAT and CDR2 FQNNGV. CDR3 bases: TGTGCCAGCAGCTTAAGGACAGGAATGAACACTGAAGCTTTCTTT. This sequence encodes CASSLRTGMNTEAFF.

In the case of this clone: At one end, the junction sequence differs from germline, possibly due to a read error. CDR3 in DNA: TGCTGCGTCGAGACAGGGACCCTTAGTCTTGAAGCTTTCTTT. It translates to CCVETGTLSLEAFF. This chain connects TRBV29-1 to TRBJ1-1; TRBD1 aligns across 7 bases. This CDR3 has 14 amino acids. Germline lookup yields CDR1 SQVTM and CDR2 ANQGSEA.

This sequence joins TRBV30 and TRBJ2-7, with TRBD1 as a possible D gene (6 bases). Trimming removed 0 bases from V and 2 bases from J, with 14 bases in between. Germline V gene sequence: CDR1 GTSNPN, CDR2 SVGIG (reference sequence). This CDR3 contains 15 residues. The CDR3 loop is CAWSVLGHHPYEQYF. CDR3 in DNA: TGTGCCTGGAGTGTACTGGGACACCATCCCTACGAGCAGTACTTC. Complete variable domain (other parts from reference TRBV30 and TRBJ2-7): SQTIHQWPATLVQPVGSPLSLECTVEGTSNPNLYWYRQAAGRGLQLLFYSVGIGQISSEVPQNLSASRPQDRQFILSSKKLLLSDSGFYLCAWSVLGHHPYEQYFGPGTRLTVT.

This sequence joins TRBV7-9 and TRBJ2-3; D call uncertain. CDR1 is SEHNR and CDR2 is FQNEAQ in the germline V gene (reference sequence). Trimming took 5 bases from V and 6 from J, leaving 6 bases between them. This CDR3 contains 11 residues. The CDR3 loop reads CASSPKDTQYF. The CDR3 nucleotides are TGTGCCAGCAGCCCTAAGGATACGCAGTATTTT.

This chain uses TRBV10-3 with TRBJ2-3; 13 bases are a match to TRBD2. The V gene end was trimmed by 6 bases and the J gene end by 1 base; junction bases not matched to a gene: 7. The length of the CDR3 is 17 residues. The germline gives CDR1 ENHRY, CDR2 SYGVKD. CDR3 coding DNA: TGTGCCATCAGCGACGGGACTAGCGGGATGGGCACAGATACGCAGTATTTT. It codes for CAISDGTSGMGTDTQYF.

This clone was seen just once. The chain has TRBV6-1 and TRBJ1-1; D is possibly TRBD1 (6 bases). Germline CDR1 is MNHNS and CDR2 is SASEGT. Trimming shortened V by 6 bases and J by 6 bases, and 17 bases separated the two germline ends. The CDR3 totals 14 residues. This CDR3 is CASRDPTEGAEAFF. CDR3 DNA: TGTGCCAGCAGAGACCCTACAGAGGGGGCTGAAGCTTTCTTT.

This chain uses TRBV4-1 with TRBJ1-3, with TRBD1 as a possible D gene (6 bases). The germline gives CDR1 MGHRA, CDR2 YSYEKL. The CDR3 is 16 amino acids. The V gene lost 2 bases and the J gene lost 1 base, with 12 bases spanning the gap. The CDR3 DNA follows: TGCGCCAGCAGCCAATTGGGGGCAGGGTCTGGAAACACCATATATTTT. Protein: CASSQLGAGSGNTIYF.

The CDR3 nucleotides read TGTGCCAGCAGTTTCGCGGCGGCCTCCCCCTACGAGCAGTACTTC. Translated: CASSFAAASPYEQYF. This sequence joins TRBV6-1 and TRBJ2-7; no definite D call. The germline V gene has CDR1 MNHNS and CDR2 SASEGT. CDR3 length: 15 amino acids. Trimming cost V 5 bases and J 2 bases, with 16 bases left between them.

In DNA, the CDR3 is TGTGCCAGCAGCTTAGAGGGGGGGCTTGGAGATACGCAGTATTTT. Translating it yields CASSLEGGLGDTQYF. V is TRBV7-8 and J is TRBJ2-3; tentatively, D is TRBD2 (7 bases). The V end was cut by 1 base, the J end by 5 bases, with 13 bases between. Per the germline V gene, CDR1 is SGHVS and CDR2 is FQNEAQ. The CDR3 contains 15 residues.

The chain combines TRBV19 with TRBJ1-1; D gene unclear. The V and J ends lost 2 bases and 2 bases respectively, with 9 bases between them. The CDR3 totals 14 residues. Looked up from germline, CDR1 is LNHDA and CDR2 is SQIVND (reference sequence). The CDR3 region is CASSITYSNTEAFF. CDR3 nucleotides: TGTGCCAGTAGTATAACGTACAGCAACACTGAAGCTTTCTTT.

The chain combines TRBV7-2 with TRBJ2-3; D remains ambiguous. Germline CDR1 and CDR2: SGHTA and FQGNSA. The CDR3 covers 14 residues. The V end was cut by 1 base, the J end by 2 bases, with 7 bases between. DNA of the CDR3: TGTGCCAGCAGCTTAGTAAGCTACACAGATACGCAGTATTTT. Protein: CASSLVSYTDTQYF.

As DNA, the CDR3 is TGTGCCAGCAGCTTGGGCCCCACAGGGAACACTGAAGCTTTCTTT. Protein product: CASSLGPTGNTEAFF. V and J are TRBV5-6 and TRBJ1-1; D might be TRBD1 (5 bases). CDR1 is SGHDT, CDR2 YYEEEE, per germline. With 0 bases removed from V and 1 base from J, the gap between germline ends came to 10 bases. The CDR3 contains 15 residues.

The chain carries TRBV2 and TRBJ2-7, with 7 bases that match TRBD1. CDR1 SNHLY and CDR2 FYNNEI come from the germline V gene. This CDR3 is 12 amino acids long. The V gene end was trimmed by 9 bases and the J gene end by 3 bases; junction bases not matched to a gene: 5. The CDR3 spells CARTGLYYEQYF. In DNA, the CDR3 is TGTGCCAGGACAGGGCTATACTACGAGCAGTACTTC.

The V and J genes are TRBV7-9 and TRBJ2-5; possibly TRBD1 for D (7 bases). The CDR3 is 12 residues long. Deletions cut 11 bases from V and 4 bases from J, with 14 bases between. Germline V gene sequence: CDR1 SEHNR, CDR2 FQNEAQ (reference sequence). The CDR3 DNA reads TGTGCCGTGGAGGGGGCAAGAGAGACCCAGTACTTC. It translates to CAVEGARETQYF.

CDR3 sequence: CASSPKDSGEAFF. In DNA, the CDR3 is TGTGCCAGCTCGCCCAAGGACTCCGGTGAAGCTTTCTTT. The J gene is TRBJ1-1, the V gene TRBV18; no firm D call. This CDR3 spans 13 amino acids. V lost 6 bases and J 7 bases, leaving 15 bases between the germline ends. From germline, CDR1 is KGHSH and CDR2 LQKENI.

The V and J genes are TRBV14 and TRBJ2-3, with D tentatively TRBD1 (5 bases). The CDR3 is made up of 15 amino acids. Germline V gene lookup returns CDR1 SGHDN and CDR2 FVKESK. V was trimmed by 2 bases and J by 8 bases, leaving 17 bases between them. In nucleotides, the CDR3 is TGTGCCAGCAGCCAACTGCGTCAGGGAAGTCGTACGCAGTATTTT. Its translation is CASSQLRQGSRTQYF.

The chain has TRBV30 and TRBJ2-5; 12 bases fit TRBD2. CDR1 is GTSNPN and CDR2 is SVGIG in the germline V gene (reference sequence). The CDR3 is made up of 14 amino acids. Germline trimming cut 7 bases from V and 4 bases from J; bases unmatched to any gene: 7. CDR3 loop: CASTLAGGLETQYF. CDR3 DNA sequence: TGTGCCTCCACCCTAGCGGGGGGGTTAGAGACCCAGTACTTC. Together with reference TRBV30 and TRBJ2-5, the CDR3 gives the full variable domain: SQTIHQWPATLVQPVGSPLSLECTVEGTSNPNLYWYRQAAGRGLQLLFYSVGIGQISSEVPQNLSASRPQDRQFILSSKKLLLSDSGFYLCASTLAGGLETQYFGPGTRLLVL.

The chain recombines TRBV5-1 with TRBJ1-1; possibly TRBD1 for D (6 bases). The germline V gene has CDR1 SGHRS and CDR2 YFSETQ. The CDR3 is 14 amino acids. The V end was cut by 4 bases, the J end by 0 bases, with 10 bases between. In DNA, the CDR3 is TGCGCCAGCAGCCAACAGGGTTTGAACACTGAAGCTTTCTTT. Amino acid sequence: CASSQQGLNTEAFF.

Only one count was recorded for this clone. The rearrangement uses TRBV15 and TRBJ1-4, with 7 bases that match TRBD1. CDR1 and CDR2 (germline): LNHNV, YYDKDF (reference sequence). The CDR3 runs to 16 residues. J gave up 5 bases and V 3 bases, and 9 bases lay outside the gene matches. CDR3 sequence (DNA): TGTGCCACCAGCAGCGGGGAGGCAGGGGGAAATGAAAAACTGTTTTTT. Translating gives CATSSGEAGGNEKLFF.

This chain uses TRBV2 with TRBJ2-7, with TRBD2 matching over 10 bases. Germline V lookup: CDR1 SNHLY, CDR2 FYNNEI. The V and J ends lost 5 bases and 2 bases, in that order; junction bases with no gene match: 3. The CDR3 has 14 residues. CDR3 bases: TGTGCCAGCAGTCGGACTAGCGGTGCCTACGAGCAGTACTTC. Its translation: CASSRTSGAYEQYF.